This T cell receptor beta chain was sequenced during a study of blood T cell repertoires in COVID-19. In the study overall: Acute-phase and convalescent COVID-19 samples originated in the United States, Italy and Spain. Sources were T cells, B-cell-depleted T cells, or PBMCs; the material itself was cDNA or gDNA.

This CDR3 comprises 14 residues. CDR1 is KGHSH and CDR2 is LQKENI in the germline V gene. The V and J ends lost 0 bases and 10 bases, in that order; junction bases with no gene match: 4. Per the study methods: Amplification from reference gene primers served as the basis for estimated nucleated cell counts. Profiled with immunoSEQ multiplex PCR; TCRdb holds only in-frame clones, not every one. The V and J calls and the clone size are those of that table, but D and trimming were determined from the DNA. The top ten hold approximately 2% of the sample, which has 280,000 or so clones, more than 75% seen once.

The specimen was peripheral blood. The receptor was isolated from a woman aged 25 to 45 who had recovered from COVID-19. This chain links TRBV18 with TRBJ2-4; 9 nucleotides line up with TRBD2. CDR3 protein: CASSPPLAGWIQYF. DNA for the CDR3: TGTGCCAGCTCACCACCGCTAGCGGGATGGATTCAGTACTTC.